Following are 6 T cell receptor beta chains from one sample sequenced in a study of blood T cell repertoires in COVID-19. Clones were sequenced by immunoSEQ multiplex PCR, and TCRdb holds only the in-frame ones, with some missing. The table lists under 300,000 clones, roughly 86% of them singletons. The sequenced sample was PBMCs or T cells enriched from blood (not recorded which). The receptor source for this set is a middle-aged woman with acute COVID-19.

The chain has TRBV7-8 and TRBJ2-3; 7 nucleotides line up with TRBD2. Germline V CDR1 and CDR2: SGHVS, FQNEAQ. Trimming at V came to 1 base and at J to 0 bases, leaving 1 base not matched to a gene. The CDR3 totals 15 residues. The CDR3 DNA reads TGTGCCAGCAGCTTAGTAGCGGGCAGCACAGATACGCAGTATTTT. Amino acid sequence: CASSLVAGSTDTQYF.

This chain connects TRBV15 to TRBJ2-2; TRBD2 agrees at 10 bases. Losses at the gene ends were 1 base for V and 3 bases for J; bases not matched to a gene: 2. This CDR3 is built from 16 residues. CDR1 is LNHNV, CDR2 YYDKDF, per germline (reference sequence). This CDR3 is CATSRGLAGDTGELFF. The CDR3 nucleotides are TGTGCCACCAGCAGAGGGCTAGCGGGGGACACCGGGGAGCTGTTTTTT.

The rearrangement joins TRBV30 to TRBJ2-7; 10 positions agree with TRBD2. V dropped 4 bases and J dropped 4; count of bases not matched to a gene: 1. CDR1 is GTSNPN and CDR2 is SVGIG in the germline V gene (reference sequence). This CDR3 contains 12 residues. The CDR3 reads CAWTSGSYEQYF. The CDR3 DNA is TGTGCCTGGACTAGCGGGAGTTACGAGCAGTACTTC.

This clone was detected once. The CDR3, as DNA: TGTGCCAGTAGTATTCAGGGGGCTGTTTGGGCTGAAGCTTTCTTT. Its protein product is CASSIQGAVWAEAFF. The chain carries TRBV19 and TRBJ1-1; 8 bases align to TRBD1. The CDR3 loop spans 15 amino acids. The ends lost 3 bases at V and 6 bases at J; junction bases unmatched: 9. Per the germline V gene, CDR1 is LNHDA and CDR2 is SQIVND (reference sequence).

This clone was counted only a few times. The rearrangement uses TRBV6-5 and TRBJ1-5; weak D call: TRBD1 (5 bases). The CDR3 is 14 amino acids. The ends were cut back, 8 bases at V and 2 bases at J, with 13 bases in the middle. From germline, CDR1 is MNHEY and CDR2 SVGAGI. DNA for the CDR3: TGTGCCAGCCACGCTGGGGGGGGCAATCAGCCCCAGCATTTT. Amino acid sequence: CASHAGGGNQPQHF.

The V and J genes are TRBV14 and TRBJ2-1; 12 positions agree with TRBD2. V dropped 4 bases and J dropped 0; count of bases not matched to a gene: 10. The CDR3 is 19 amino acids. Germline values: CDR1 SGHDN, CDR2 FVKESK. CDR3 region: CASSRRTSGVQSSYNEQFF. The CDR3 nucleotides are TGTGCCAGCAGCCGAAGGACTAGCGGGGTCCAGAGCTCCTACAATGAGCAGTTCTTC.